This T cell receptor (beta chain) was recorded in a study of CD8 T cells in Susac syndrome. TCR beta from blood CD8+ and CD4+ T cells was sequenced. Patients with Susac syndrome met diagnostic criteria that were recently defined for definite or probable disease. Isolation of CD8+ and CD4+ T cells was performed negatively, whereas enrichment of TEMRA cells was done by FACS. The J segment lost 1 base and the V segment lost 11 bases, leaving 12 bases of the junction unmatched. CDR3 size: 15 residues. CDR1 and CDR2 (germline): MNHEY, SVGEGT. With random hexamers, reverse transcription was performed on about 0.5 to 1 ug of RNA. It was immunoSEQ multiplex PCR that amplified TCR beta CDR3 across 54 Vbeta and 13 Jbeta. TCRdb reprocessed the immunoSEQ multiplex PCR reads via MiXCR and lists one record per CDR3 protein. The sample lists roughly 200,000 distinct CDR3 sequences; over 90% were seen once.

The clonotype comes from a human donor with Susac syndrome. The sample consisted of CD4+ T cells from PBMCs. The V gene is TRBV6-2 or TRBV6-3, the J gene TRBJ2-5; 8 bases agree with TRBD2. This CDR3 reads CAVQAPLAGQETQYF. The CDR3 DNA follows: TGTGCCGTCCAGGCCCCTCTAGCGGGCCAAGAGACCCAGTACTTC.